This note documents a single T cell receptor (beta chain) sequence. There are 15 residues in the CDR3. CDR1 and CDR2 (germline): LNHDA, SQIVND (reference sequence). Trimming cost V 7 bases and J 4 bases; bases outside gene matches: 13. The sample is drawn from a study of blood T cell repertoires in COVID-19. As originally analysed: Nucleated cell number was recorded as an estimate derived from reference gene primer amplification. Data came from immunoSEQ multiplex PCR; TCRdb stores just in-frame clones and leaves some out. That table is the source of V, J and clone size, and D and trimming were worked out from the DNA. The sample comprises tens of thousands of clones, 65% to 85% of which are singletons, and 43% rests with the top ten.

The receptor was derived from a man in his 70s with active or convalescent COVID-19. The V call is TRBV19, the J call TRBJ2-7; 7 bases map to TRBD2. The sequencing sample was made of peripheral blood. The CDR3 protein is CASTPQASGAYEQYF. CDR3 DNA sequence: TGTGCCAGTACCCCCCAGGCTAGCGGAGCTTACGAGCAGTACTTC.